One and the same sample provided the 16 T cell receptor beta chains below, sequenced in a study of shared clonotypes between healthy human individuals. Naive CD8 isolation took CD45RO-negative cells positively selected for CCR7 and excluded terminally differentiated effector memory CD45RA+ cells. The protocol was immunoSEQ multiplex PCR, while the TCRdb copy is restricted to in-frame clones and leaves out a portion. The sample yields about 2.1 million clones, 85% to 95% seen once. Sequencing was done on a sample of naive CD8+ T cells from PBMCs. The source of these receptors is a young man in good health. Some clones in this sample may be carry-over from other donors' samples.

This clone was seen once. The gene calls are TRBV5-6 and TRBJ1-2; D is undetermined. CDR3 length: 13 residues. Trimming left V 1 base short and J 3 bases short, with 7 bases between. Germline V CDR1 and CDR2: SGHDT, YYEEEE. The CDR3 is CASSLMADYGYTF. The CDR3 nucleotides read TGTGCCAGCAGCTTGATGGCGGACTATGGCTACACCTTC.

The chain is built from TRBV7-2 and TRBJ2-7; D might be TRBD1 (5 bases). The germline V gene encodes CDR1 SGHTA and CDR2 FQGNSA. The ends were cut back, 1 base at V and 6 bases at J, with 16 bases in the middle. The CDR3 consists of 15 residues. The chain's CDR3 is CASSLGGSPGPEQYF. Here the CDR3 DNA reads TGTGCCAGCAGCTTAGGGGGCAGCCCTGGACCCGAGCAGTACTTC. The full variable domain, rest sourced from reference TRBV7-2 and TRBJ2-7, is GAGVSQSPSNKVTEKGKDVELRCDPISGHTALYWYRQSLGQGLEFLIYFQGNSAPDKSGLPSDRFSAERTGGSVSTLTIQRTQQEDSAVYLCASSLGGSPGPEQYFGPGTRLTVT.

The rearrangement joins TRBV9 to TRBJ1-2, with TRBD1 as a possible D gene (6 bases). This CDR3 comprises 17 residues. The germline V and J ends were trimmed by 3 bases and 2 bases, with 20 bases remaining between them. Germline CDR1 reads SGDLS; CDR2 reads YYNGEE. CDR3 in DNA: TGTGCCAGCAGCGAGGGGGTAGGGCGGAGTTTCAACTATGGCTACACCTTC. This encodes CASSEGVGRSFNYGYTF.

In this sample, this clone turned up once. This CDR3 is also generated by other DNA sequences in the sample. The CDR3 region has the DNA TGTGCCAGCAGCGTAGGTGCGGGAGCCTACAATGAGCAGTTCTTC. Amino acid sequence: CASSVGAGAYNEQFF. This chain uses TRBV9 with TRBJ2-1; 7 bases align to TRBD2. Germline CDR1 is SGDLS and CDR2 is YYNGEE. CDR3 length equals 15 residues. V gave up 0 bases and J gave up 2 bases; unmatched junction bases: 2.

The CDR3 DNA is TGTGCCATCAGTGAATTAGGAAGGGACGTTCCCGCCTACGAGCAGTACTTC. Its translation: CAISELGRDVPAYEQYF. The rearrangement links TRBV10-3 to TRBJ2-7, with D tentatively TRBD1 or TRBD2 (5 bases each). The germline V gene encodes CDR1 ENHRY and CDR2 SYGVKD. The V and J ends lost 3 bases and 2 bases respectively, with 20 bases between them. There are 17 residues in the CDR3.

This clone appeared once. The rearrangement uses TRBV7-9 and TRBJ2-1; D not resolved. Trimming stripped 0 bases from V and 9 bases from J, with 3 bases between. Germline CDR1 reads SEHNR; CDR2 reads FQNEAQ (reference sequence). CDR3 length: 11 amino acids. The CDR3 region has the DNA TGTGCCAGCAGCTTAGCTCCTGAGCAGTTCTTC. This codes for CASSLAPEQFF. The complete variable domain, with remaining parts taken from reference TRBV7-9 and TRBJ2-1, reads DTGVSQNPRHKITKRGQNVTFRCDPISEHNRLYWYRQTLGQGPEFLTYFQNEAQLEKSRLLSDRFSAERPKGSFSTLEIQRTEQGDSAMYLCASSLAPEQFFGPGTRLTVL.

Of note for this clone: One junction end disagrees with the germline gene, perhaps due to a read error. The chain's CDR3 is CASNRGRAYGQYF. CDR3 sequence (DNA): TGTGCCAGCAATAGGGGGAGGGCGTACGGGCAGTACTTC. The chain employs TRBV28 and TRBJ2-7, with a tentative D call TRBD2 (7 bases). In germline, CDR1 is MDHEN, CDR2 SYDVKM. The CDR3 spans 13 residues.

This chain joins TRBV10-1 and TRBJ1-1, with 12 bases identical to TRBD1. Germline CDR1 is WNHNN and CDR2 is SYGVQD (reference sequence). The CDR3 has 15 amino acids. The ends lost 6 bases at V and 5 bases at J; junction bases unmatched: 7. The CDR3 bases are TGCGCCAGCAGCCGGGACAGGGGGCTGGGGACTGAAGCTTTCTTT. Translation gives CASSRDRGLGTEAFF.

The chain couples TRBV9 to TRBJ2-5, with 8 bases matching TRBD2. After removal of 4 bases from V and 0 bases from J, the junction contained 11 bases not matched to a gene. Germline V gives CDR1 SGDLS, CDR2 YYNGEE. The CDR3 sequence is 17 residues long. The CDR3 loop is CASSLRASGPYQETQYF. DNA of the CDR3: TGTGCCAGCAGCCTTAGGGCTAGCGGGCCTTACCAAGAGACCCAGTACTTC.

The rearrangement links TRBV7-9 to TRBJ2-3; D perhaps matches TRBD2 (6 bases). This CDR3 spans 11 amino acids. Per the germline V gene, CDR1 is SEHNR and CDR2 is FQNEAQ (reference sequence). Trimming left V 5 bases short and J 9 bases short, with 9 bases between. The CDR3 spells CASSDSGTQYF. In DNA form, the CDR3 reads TGTGCCAGCAGCGATAGCGGCACGCAGTATTTT.

V is TRBV9 and J is TRBJ2-3; the D gene could be TRBD1 or TRBD2 (6 bases each). The germline V gene encodes CDR1 SGDLS and CDR2 YYNGEE. Trimming removed 4 bases at V and 2 bases at J, with 20 bases between. CDR3 length equals 17 residues. CDR3: CASSSGASPRPTDTQYF. The CDR3, as DNA: TGTGCCAGCAGCTCGGGGGCCTCCCCTAGACCCACAGATACGCAGTATTTT. Together with reference TRBV9 and TRBJ2-3, the CDR3 gives the full variable domain: DSGVTQTPKHLITATGQRVTLRCSPRSGDLSVYWYQQSLDQGLQFLIQYYNGEERAKGNILERFSAQQFPDLHSELNLSSLELGDSALYFCASSSGASPRPTDTQYFGPGTRLTVL.

The chain couples TRBV6-1 to TRBJ2-7; the D is unclear. Germline values: CDR1 MNHNS, CDR2 SASEGT. The V end lost 1 base, the J end lost 1 base, and 11 bases lay between the germline ends. The CDR3 loop spans 15 amino acids. This CDR3 is CASSEVLGFSYEQYF. The CDR3 nucleotides are TGTGCCAGCAGTGAAGTATTGGGGTTTTCCTACGAGCAGTACTTC.

The chain recombines TRBV19 with TRBJ1-3; possibly TRBD1 for D (5 bases). The CDR3 has 16 residues. Trimming removed 3 bases at V and 2 bases at J, with 14 bases between. Germline lookup yields CDR1 LNHDA and CDR2 SQIVND (reference sequence). DNA for the CDR3: TGTGCCAGTAGTATGGCAGACAGACGTGCTGGAAACACCATATATTTT. Its protein is CASSMADRRAGNTIYF.

J is TRBJ2-7 and V is TRBV11-2; D unclear. Germline V gene sequence: CDR1 SGHAT, CDR2 FQNNGV. The V end lost 3 bases, the J end lost 4 bases, and 10 bases lay between the germline ends. The CDR3 is made up of 13 amino acids. The CDR3 loop is CASSFENWYEQYF. The CDR3 DNA is TGTGCCAGCAGCTTTGAGAATTGGTACGAGCAGTACTTC.

The chain has TRBV15 and TRBJ2-7; D might be TRBD1 (6 bases). V gave up 1 base and J gave up 2 bases, with 12 bases separating them. Germline V gene sequence: CDR1 LNHNV, CDR2 YYDKDF (reference sequence). This CDR3 has 15 residues. CDR3 loop: CATSRASDSPYEQYF. CDR3 DNA: TGTGCCACCAGCAGAGCCTCGGACAGTCCCTACGAGCAGTACTTC.

The CDR3: CASSHGQGETGELFF. DNA of the CDR3: TGTGCCAGTAGTCATGGCCAGGGGGAAACCGGGGAGCTGTTTTTT. The chain is built from TRBV19 and TRBJ2-2; 7 bases agree with TRBD1. With 5 bases clipped from V and 5 bases from J, the junction kept 8 bases outside the gene matches. CDR3 length: 15 residues. The germline CDR1 and CDR2 sequences are LNHDA and SQIVND (reference sequence).